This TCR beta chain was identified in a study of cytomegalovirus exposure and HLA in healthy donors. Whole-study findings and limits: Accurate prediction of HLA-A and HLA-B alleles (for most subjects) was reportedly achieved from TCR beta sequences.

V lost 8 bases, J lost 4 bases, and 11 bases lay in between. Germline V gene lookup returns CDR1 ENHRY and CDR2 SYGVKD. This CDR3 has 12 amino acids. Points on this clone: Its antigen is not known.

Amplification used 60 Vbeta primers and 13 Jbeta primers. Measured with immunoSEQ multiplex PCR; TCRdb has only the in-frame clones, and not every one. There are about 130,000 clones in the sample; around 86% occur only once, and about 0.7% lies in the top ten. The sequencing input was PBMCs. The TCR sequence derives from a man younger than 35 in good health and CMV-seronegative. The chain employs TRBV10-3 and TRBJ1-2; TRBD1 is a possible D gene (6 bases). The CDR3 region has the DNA TGTGCCATCTACAGGGCTCGCTATGGCTACACCTTC. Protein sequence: CAIYRARYGYTF.